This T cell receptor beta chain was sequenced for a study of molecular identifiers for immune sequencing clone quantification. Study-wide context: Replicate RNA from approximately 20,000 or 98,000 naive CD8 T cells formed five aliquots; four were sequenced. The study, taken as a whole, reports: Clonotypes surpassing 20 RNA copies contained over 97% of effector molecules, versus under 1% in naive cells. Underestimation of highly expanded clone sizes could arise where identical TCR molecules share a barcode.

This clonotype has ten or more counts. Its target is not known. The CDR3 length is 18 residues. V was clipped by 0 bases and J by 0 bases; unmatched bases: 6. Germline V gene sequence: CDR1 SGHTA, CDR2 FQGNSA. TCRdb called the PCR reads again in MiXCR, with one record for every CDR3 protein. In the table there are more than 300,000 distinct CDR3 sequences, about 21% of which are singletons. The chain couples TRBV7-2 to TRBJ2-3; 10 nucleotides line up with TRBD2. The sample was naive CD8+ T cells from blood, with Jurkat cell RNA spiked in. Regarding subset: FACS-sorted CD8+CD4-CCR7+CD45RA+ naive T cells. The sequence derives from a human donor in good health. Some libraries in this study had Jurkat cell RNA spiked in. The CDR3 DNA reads TGTGCCAGCAGCTTAGCGGGAACTAGCGGGGCTAGCACAGATACGCAGTATTTT. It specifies CASSLAGTSGASTDTQYF.